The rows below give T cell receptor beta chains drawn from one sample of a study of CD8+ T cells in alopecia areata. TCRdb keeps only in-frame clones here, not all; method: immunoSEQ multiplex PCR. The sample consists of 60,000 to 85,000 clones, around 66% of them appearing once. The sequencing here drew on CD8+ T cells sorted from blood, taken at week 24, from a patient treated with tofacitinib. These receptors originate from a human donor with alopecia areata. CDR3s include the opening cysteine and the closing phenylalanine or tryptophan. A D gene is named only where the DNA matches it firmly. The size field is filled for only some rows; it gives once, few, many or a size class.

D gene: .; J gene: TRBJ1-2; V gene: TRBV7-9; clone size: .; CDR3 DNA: TGTGCCAGCAGCCATAAACAGGGTCCGTATGGCTACACCTTC; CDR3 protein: CASSHKQGPYGYTF
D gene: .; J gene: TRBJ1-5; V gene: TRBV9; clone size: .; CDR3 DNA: TGTGCCAGCAGCGAGGCCTCCATGGGGCAGCCCCAGCATTTT; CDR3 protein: CASSEASMGQPQHF
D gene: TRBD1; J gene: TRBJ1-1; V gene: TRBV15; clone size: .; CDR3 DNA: TGTGCCACCAGCAGAGAATACAGGGGACAAGACACTGAAGCTTTCTTT; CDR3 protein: CATSREYRGQDTEAFF
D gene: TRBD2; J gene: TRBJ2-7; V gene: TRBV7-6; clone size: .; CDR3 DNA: TGTGCCAGCAGCCTAGTAGCAGGGACTAGCGGGAGTGGCGAGCAGTACTTC; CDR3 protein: CASSLVAGTSGSGEQYF
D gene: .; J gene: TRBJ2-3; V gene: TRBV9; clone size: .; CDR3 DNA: TGTGCCAGCAGCGTAGATCAGGGGTTCACAGATACGCAGTATTTT; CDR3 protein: CASSVDQGFTDTQYF
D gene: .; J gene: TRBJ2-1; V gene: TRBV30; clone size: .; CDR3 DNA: TGTGCCTGGAGTGTACGGACGGGGGCGTCCTACAATGAGCAGTTCTTC; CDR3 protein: CAWSVRTGASYNEQFF
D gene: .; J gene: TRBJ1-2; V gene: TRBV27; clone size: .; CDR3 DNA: TGTGCCAGCAGTTTATCAGGCGTAGGAAACTATGGCTACACCTTC; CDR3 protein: CASSLSGVGNYGYTF
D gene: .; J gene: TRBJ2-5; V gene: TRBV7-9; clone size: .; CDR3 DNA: TGTGCCAGCAGTCACGGGCTAGTCTGGCGGACCCAGTACTTC; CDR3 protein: CASSHGLVWRTQYF
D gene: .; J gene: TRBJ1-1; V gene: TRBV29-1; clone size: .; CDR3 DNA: TGTCGCGGCGGGTGGGACACTGAAGCTTTCTTT; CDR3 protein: CRGGWDTEAFF
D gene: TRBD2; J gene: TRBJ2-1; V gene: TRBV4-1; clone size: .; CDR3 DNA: TGCGCCAGCAGCCAACGACTAGCGGGGGGGTACAATGAGCAGTTCTTC; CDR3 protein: CASSQRLAGGYNEQFF
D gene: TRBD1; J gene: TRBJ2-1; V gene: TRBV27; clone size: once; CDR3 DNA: TGTGCCAGCAGTTTAGGGCTGGGGACAGAGGGTGAGCAGTTCTTC; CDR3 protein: CASSLGLGTEGEQFF
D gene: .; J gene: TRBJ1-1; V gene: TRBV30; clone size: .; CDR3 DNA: TGTGCCTGGAGGGACAGACCTGAAGCTTTCTTT; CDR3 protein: CAWRDRPEAFF
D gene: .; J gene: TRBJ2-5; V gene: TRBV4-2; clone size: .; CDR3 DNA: TGTGCCAGCAGCCAAGAACTAAATGACCAAGAGACCCAGTACTTC; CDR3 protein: CASSQELNDQETQYF
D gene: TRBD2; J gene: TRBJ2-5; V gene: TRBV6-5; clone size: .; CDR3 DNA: TGTGCCAGCAGTCCCGGGACTAGCGGCCAAGAGACCCAGTACTTC; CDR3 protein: CASSPGTSGQETQYF
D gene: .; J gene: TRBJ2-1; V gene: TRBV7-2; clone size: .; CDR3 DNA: TGTGCCAGCGGTCTAGGGGTTAGCCCATATCACGCCTACAATGAGCAGTTCTTC; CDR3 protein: CASGLGVSPYHAYNEQFF
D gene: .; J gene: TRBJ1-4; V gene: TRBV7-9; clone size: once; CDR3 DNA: TGTGCCAGCAGCTCCCTAAATGAAAAACTGTTTTTT; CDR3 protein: CASSSLNEKLFF
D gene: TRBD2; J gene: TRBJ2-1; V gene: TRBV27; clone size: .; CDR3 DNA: TGTGCCAGCAGTTCGGGACTAGCCCACAATGAGCAGTTCTTC; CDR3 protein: CASSSGLAHNEQFF
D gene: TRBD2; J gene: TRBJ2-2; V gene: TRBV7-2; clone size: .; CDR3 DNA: TGTGCCAGCAGCGTCTTTGGAGCGGGAGGGCCGAGCGGGGAGCTGTTTTTT; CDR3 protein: CASSVFGAGGPSGELFF
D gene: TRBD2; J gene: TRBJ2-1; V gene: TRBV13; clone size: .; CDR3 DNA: TGTGCCAGCAGCTTAGCCACTAGCGGGAGTTTCAGCAATGAGCAGTTCTTC; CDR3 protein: CASSLATSGSFSNEQFF
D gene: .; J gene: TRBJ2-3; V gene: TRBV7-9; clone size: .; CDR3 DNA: TGTGCCAGCAGCTTTCCCCCCATTGAGGCAGATACGCAGTATTTT; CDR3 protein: CASSFPPIEADTQYF
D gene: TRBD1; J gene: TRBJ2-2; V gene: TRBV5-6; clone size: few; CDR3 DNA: TGTGCCAGCAGCTTATACAGGGGCCGTGCGAACACCGGGGAGCTGTTTTTT; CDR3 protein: CASSLYRGRANTGELFF
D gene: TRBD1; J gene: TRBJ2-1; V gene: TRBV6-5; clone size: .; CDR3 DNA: TGTGCCAGCAGTTACTCGGGACAGGGGGGAAATGAGCAGTTCTTC; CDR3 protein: CASSYSGQGGNEQFF
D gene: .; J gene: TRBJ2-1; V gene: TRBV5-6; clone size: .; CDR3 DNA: TGTGCCAGCTCCTTGAACAATGAGCAGTTCTTC; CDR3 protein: CASSLNNEQFF
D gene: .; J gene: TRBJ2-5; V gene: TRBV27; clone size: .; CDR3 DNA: TGTGCCAGCAGTTCGCAAGGGGGACTTAAGGAGACCCAGTACTTC; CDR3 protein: CASSSQGGLKETQYF
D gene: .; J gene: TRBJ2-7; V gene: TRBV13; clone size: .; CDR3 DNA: TGTGCCAGCAGCTTAGGGGAATCGCTCTACGAGCAGTACTTC; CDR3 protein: CASSLGESLYEQYF
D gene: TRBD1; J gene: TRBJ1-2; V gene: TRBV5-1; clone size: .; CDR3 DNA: TGCGCCAGCAGTCCCGGGACAGGGGGCCTAAACTATGGCTACACCTTC; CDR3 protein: CASSPGTGGLNYGYTF
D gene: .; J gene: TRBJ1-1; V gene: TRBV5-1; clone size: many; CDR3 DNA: TGCGCCAGCAGCTTGGAGTTTTCGGGAGCTGAAGCTTTCTTT; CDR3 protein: CASSLEFSGAEAFF
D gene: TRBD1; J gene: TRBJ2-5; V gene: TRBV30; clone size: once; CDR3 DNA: TGTGCCTGGACCCGGGACAGCCGAGAGGCCCAGTACTTC; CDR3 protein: CAWTRDSREAQYF
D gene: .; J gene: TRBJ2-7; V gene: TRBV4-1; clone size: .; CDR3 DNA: TGCGCCAGCAGCCAGCGGGGGCGGGACAACTACGAGCAGTACTTC; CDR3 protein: CASSQRGRDNYEQYF
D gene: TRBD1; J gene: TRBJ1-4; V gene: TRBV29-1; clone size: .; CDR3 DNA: TGCAGCGTGCTCGGGACAGGGGTAAATGAAAAACTGTTTTTT; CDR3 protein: CSVLGTGVNEKLFF
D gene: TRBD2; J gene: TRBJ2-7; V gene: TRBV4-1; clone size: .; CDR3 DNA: TGCGCCAGCAGCCAAGAGGGACTAGCGGGAGCCGAGCAGTACTTC; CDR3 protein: CASSQEGLAGAEQYF
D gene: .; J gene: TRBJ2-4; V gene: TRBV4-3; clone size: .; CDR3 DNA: TGCGCCAGCAGTTATCAGGGTGACATTCAGTACTTC; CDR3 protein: CASSYQGDIQYF
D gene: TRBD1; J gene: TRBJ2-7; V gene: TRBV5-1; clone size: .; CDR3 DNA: TGCGCCAGCAGCTGGGGGACAGGGGCCAGCTCCTACGAGCAGTACTTC; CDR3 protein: CASSWGTGASSYEQYF
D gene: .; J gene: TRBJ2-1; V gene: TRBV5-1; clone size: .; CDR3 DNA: TGCGCCAGCGGACCCTACAATGAGCAGTTCTTC; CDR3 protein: CASGPYNEQFF
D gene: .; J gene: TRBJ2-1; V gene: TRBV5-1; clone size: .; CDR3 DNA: TGCGCCAGCAGCTTGGACCGCGTTGAGCAGTTCTTC; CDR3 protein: CASSLDRVEQFF
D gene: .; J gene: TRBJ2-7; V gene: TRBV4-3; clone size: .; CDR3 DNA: TGCGCCAGCAGCCAAGGTGGCTCATACGAGCAGTACTTC; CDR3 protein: CASSQGGSYEQYF
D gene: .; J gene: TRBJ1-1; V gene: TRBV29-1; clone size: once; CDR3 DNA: TGCAGCGTTCTGTGGGGTGGTCTGGAAGCTTTCTTT; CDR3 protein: CSVLWGGLEAFF
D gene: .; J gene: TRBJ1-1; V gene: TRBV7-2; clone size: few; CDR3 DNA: TGTGCCAGCAGCTTAGTTTATGGGGGGGGCTGGACTGAAGCTTTCTTT; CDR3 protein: CASSLVYGGGWTEAFF
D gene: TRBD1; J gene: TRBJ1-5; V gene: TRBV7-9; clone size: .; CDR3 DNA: TGTGCCAGCAGCTGGGACAGGGAACCCAATCAGCCCCAGCATTTT; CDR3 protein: CASSWDREPNQPQHF
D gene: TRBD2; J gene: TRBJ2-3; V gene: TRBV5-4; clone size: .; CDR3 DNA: TGTGCCAGCAGGACCGGGACTAGCGGGGCAGATACGCAGTATTTT; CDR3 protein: CASRTGTSGADTQYF
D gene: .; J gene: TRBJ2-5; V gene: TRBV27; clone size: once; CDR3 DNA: TGTGCCAGCAGTTTCGGAGCAATAGGAGAGACCCAGTACTTC; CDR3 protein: CASSFGAIGETQYF
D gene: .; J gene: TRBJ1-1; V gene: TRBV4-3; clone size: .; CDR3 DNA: TGCGCCAGCAGCCAAGCCGGGTCCCCCAAAGCTTTCTTT; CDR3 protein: CASSQAGSPKAFF